The TCR beta chain described here comes from a study of radiotherapy plus CTLA-4 blockade in lung cancer. Sequencing used immunoSEQ multiplex PCR; TCRdb keeps in-frame clones, though not all of them. The sample carries roughly 53,000 clones, around 85% recorded once. In the case of this clone: Antigen specificity is unknown.

The V end lost 3 bases, the J end lost 4 bases, and 9 bases lay between the germline ends. The germline V gene encodes CDR1 WSHSY and CDR2 SAAADI. This CDR3 spans 13 amino acids. Study observations and caveats: Strongest reported response predictors: early blood clone changes and post-radiation interferon-beta.

This specimen was peripheral blood, taken from a patient treated with radiotherapy plus ipilimumab. The clonotype originates from a human donor with non-small cell lung cancer who had a partial response to radiotherapy plus ipilimumab. The rearrangement uses TRBV10-2 and TRBJ1-2; D may be TRBD1 (6 bases). For the CDR3, the DNA is TGCGCCAGCAGTGAAGGGGGTCCCTATGGCTACACCTTC. Translation: CASSEGGPYGYTF.